The 2 T cell receptor beta chains below all came from one sample that was sequenced in a study of cytomegalovirus exposure and HLA in healthy donors. The PCR made use of 60 Vbeta and 13 Jbeta primers. Assay used: immunoSEQ multiplex PCR; TCRdb lists only in-frame clones, some missing. The sample holds about 130,000 clones, around four fifths seen once. The material sequenced was PBMCs. These receptors all stem from a female donor in good health and CMV-seronegative.

This rearrangement joins TRBV5-1 to TRBJ2-1; tentative D call: TRBD1 (6 bases). The CDR3 runs to 16 residues. Germline V gives CDR1 SGHRS, CDR2 YFSETQ. Trimming removed 3 bases from V and 0 bases from J, with 13 bases in between. The CDR3 spells CASSSDRPSSYNEQFF. The CDR3 DNA is TGCGCCAGCAGCTCTGACAGGCCCAGCTCCTACAATGAGCAGTTCTTC.

V gene TRBV29-1 combines with J gene TRBJ1-4, with D possibly matching TRBD1 (5 bases). Germline CDR1 and CDR2: SQVTM and ANQGSEA. This CDR3 spans 12 amino acids. With 7 bases removed from V and 8 bases from J, the gap between germline ends came to 14 bases. CDR3 loop: CSGWGGEEKLFF. As DNA, the CDR3 is TGCAGCGGGTGGGGGGGTGAGGAAAAACTGTTTTTT.